The 25 T cell receptor beta chains reported below all come from one sample, sequenced in a study of PD-1 blockade in classical Hodgkin lymphoma. The assay was immunoSEQ multiplex PCR, and TCRdb's table has in-frame clones only and misses some. This sample carries approximately 21,000 clones, 68% of them seen once, and the ten largest clones take 5.8%. In every patient, relapse followed autologous stem cell transplantation, while exposure to brentuximab vedotin differed. The sample consisted of peripheral blood mononuclear cells (PBMCs), taken at baseline. The receptors here all came from a human donor with classical Hodgkin lymphoma.

V usage is TRBV12-5 and J usage is TRBJ1-5; TRBD1 agrees at 9 bases. V lost 9 bases and J lost 4; bases outside the gene matches: 10. Germline V CDR1 and CDR2: LGHNT, FRNRAP. This CDR3 comprises 15 residues. The CDR3 coding sequence is TGTGCTAGCGCAACCGGGACAGGGCGAAATCAGCCCCAGCATTTT. This gives the protein CASATGTGRNQPQHF.

This clone showed up just a few times. This chain uses TRBV28 with TRBJ2-7; D not certain. V shed 6 bases and J shed 0 bases, with 18 bases lying between them. The CDR3 runs 16 residues. Germline CDR1 is MDHEN and CDR2 is SYDVKM. The CDR3 nucleotides read TGTGCCAGCAGCTCCCTAAAGGTCCTAAGCTCCTACGAGCAGTACTTC. Protein sequence: CASSSLKVLSSYEQYF.

The J gene is TRBJ1-4, the V gene TRBV28, with D tentatively TRBD1 (5 bases). The CDR3 has 15 amino acids. CDR1 and CDR2 (germline): MDHEN, SYDVKM. The germline V and J ends were trimmed by 5 bases and 3 bases, with 13 bases remaining between them. CDR3 region: CASSPYRTSNEKLFF. In DNA, the CDR3 is TGTGCCAGCAGTCCCTACAGGACTTCTAATGAAAAACTGTTTTTT.

The chain is built from TRBV28 and TRBJ1-1; D may be TRBD1 (5 bases). V shed 5 bases and J shed 5 bases, with 12 bases lying between them. Per the germline V gene, CDR1 is MDHEN and CDR2 is SYDVKM. The CDR3 has 13 residues. The CDR3 DNA is TGTGCCAGCAGTCGAGGGGATAGGACTGAAGCTTTCTTT. This codes for CASSRGDRTEAFF.

In its sample, this clone was seen once. This sequence joins TRBV29-1 and TRBJ1-1; D not resolved. Trimming took 2 bases from V and 11 from J, leaving 15 bases between them. Germline CDR1 is SQVTM and CDR2 is ANQGSEA. CDR3 length: 12 residues. CDR3 DNA: TGCAGCGTTGAACTTTCACGATACACGGCTTTCTTT. It codes for CSVELSRYTAFF.

This rearrangement joins TRBV6-5 to TRBJ1-1; TRBD1 is a possible D gene (6 bases). V shed 3 bases and J shed 0 bases, with 8 bases lying between them. This CDR3 has 14 amino acids. Germline-derived CDR1 and CDR2 are MNHEY and SVGAGI. In nucleotides, the CDR3 is TGTGCCAGCAGTTATGGGGGCGTGAACACTGAAGCTTTCTTT. Translation gives CASSYGGVNTEAFF.

In the case of this clone: No conserved phenylalanine or tryptophan is present at the end of the CDR3, so a read error is the likely explanation. The limits of the CDR3 on the DNA are not certain, so only TCRdb's listed CDR3 is given. This chain joins TRBV20-1 and TRBJ1-2; the D call of TRBD1 is as the table states it, not checked on the DNA. CDR1 DFQATT and CDR2 SNEGSKA come from the germline V gene (reference sequence). The CDR3 totals 10 residues, both ends included. CDR3 protein: CSAREAGGTL.

The gene calls are TRBV30 and TRBJ2-3, with 11 nucleotides matching TRBD2. CDR3 length: 14 residues. Trimming removed 5 bases from V and 3 bases from J; junction bases left unmatched: 4. CDR1 and CDR2 from the germline V gene are GTSNPN and SVGIG (reference sequence). The CDR3 spells CAWWASGGTDTQYF. In DNA form, the CDR3 reads TGTGCCTGGTGGGCTAGCGGGGGGACAGATACGCAGTATTTT.

V usage is TRBV19 and J usage is TRBJ2-5, with 11 bases fitting TRBD1. Germline V gene sequence: CDR1 LNHDA, CDR2 SQIVND (reference sequence). The length of the CDR3 is 15 residues. The trim removed 0 bases at V and 6 bases at J, leaving 3 bases unmatched. CDR3 DNA sequence: TGTGCCAGTAGTATAGAGGGGACAGGGGGGAAGACCCAGTACTTC. Amino acid sequence: CASSIEGTGGKTQYF.

The rearrangement uses TRBV7-9 and TRBJ2-3; 12 nucleotides agree with TRBD2. Germline V lookup: CDR1 SEHNR, CDR2 FQNEAQ (reference sequence). V lost 1 base to trimming and J lost 3 bases; unmatched junction nucleotides: 2. The CDR3 is 16 residues long. The CDR3 DNA reads as TGTGCCAGCAGCTTAGGGACTAGCGGGGTGACAGATACGCAGTATTTT. The encoded protein is CASSLGTSGVTDTQYF. The full variable domain, in which reference TRBV7-9 and TRBJ2-3 provide the parts outside the CDR3, is DTGVSQNPRHKITKRGQNVTFRCDPISEHNRLYWYRQTLGQGPEFLTYFQNEAQLEKSRLLSDRFSAERPKGSFSTLEIQRTEQGDSAMYLCASSLGTSGVTDTQYFGPGTRLTVL.

The V gene is TRBV5-1, the J gene TRBJ2-7, with D maybe TRBD1 (6 bases). The V end lost 4 bases, the J end lost 2 bases, and 13 bases lay between the germline ends. The length of the CDR3 is 14 residues. Germline values: CDR1 SGHRS, CDR2 YFSETQ. The CDR3: CASSPNRVTYEQYF. The CDR3 DNA reads TGCGCCAGCAGCCCAAACAGGGTGACCTACGAGCAGTACTTC. Complete variable domain (other parts from reference TRBV5-1 and TRBJ2-7): KAGVTQTPRYLIKTRGQQVTLSCSPISGHRSVSWYQQTPGQGLQFLFEYFSETQRNKGNFPGRFSGRQFSNSRSEMNVSTLELGDSALYLCASSPNRVTYEQYFGPGTRLTVT.

The chain is built from TRBV5-1 and TRBJ1-1; 10 nucleotides agree with TRBD1. Germline CDR1 reads SGHRS; CDR2 reads YFSETQ. The CDR3 is 16 residues long. V lost 3 bases to trimming and J lost 1 base; unmatched junction nucleotides: 6. This CDR3 reads CASSSGTGVGNTEAFF. In DNA form, the CDR3 reads TGCGCCAGCAGCTCCGGGACAGGGGTGGGGAACACTGAAGCTTTCTTT.

The chain carries TRBV5-1 and TRBJ2-3, with D possibly matching TRBD2 (6 bases). Germline lookup yields CDR1 SGHRS and CDR2 YFSETQ. The CDR3 has 16 amino acids. The V and J ends lost 4 bases and 3 bases respectively, with 18 bases between them. CDR3 sequence reads: CASSIRDSGMTDTQYF. CDR3 DNA: TGCGCCAGCAGCATCCGTGATAGCGGTATGACAGATACGCAGTATTTT.

V and J are TRBV6-5 and TRBJ2-1; 8 nucleotides agree with TRBD2. Germline assignment: CDR1 MNHEY and CDR2 SVGAGI. CDR3 length equals 15 residues. The V gene end was trimmed by 6 bases and the J gene end by 9 bases; junction bases not matched to a gene: 13. CDR3 protein: CASSRGGLGAGEQFF. Written as DNA, the CDR3 is TGTGCCAGCAGCCGCGGGGGGCTAGGAGCTGGTGAGCAGTTCTTC.

The chain has TRBV9 and TRBJ1-3; 7 bases are a match to TRBD1. The junction had 5 bases not matched to a gene; V was cut back by 2 bases and J by 0 bases. CDR1 SGDLS and CDR2 YYNGEE come from the germline V gene. The CDR3 runs 16 residues. The CDR3 DNA follows: TGTGCCAGCAGCGTCGGACAGGTTAACTCTGGAAACACCATATATTTT. Its translation is CASSVGQVNSGNTIYF.

V and J are TRBV9 and TRBJ2-3; D is perhaps TRBD1 (6 bases). The CDR3 consists of 15 residues. Trimming cost V 2 bases and J 1 base, with 11 bases left between them. Germline assignment: CDR1 SGDLS and CDR2 YYNGEE. As DNA, the CDR3 is TGTGCCAGCAGCGTTGGGAGACAGGGCACAGATACGCAGTATTTT. It yields the protein CASSVGRQGTDTQYF.

The table lists this clone with a count of one. V and J are TRBV19 and TRBJ2-5; the D is unclear. In germline, CDR1 is LNHDA, CDR2 SQIVND (reference sequence). CDR3 length equals 14 residues. With 5 bases removed from V and 7 bases from J, the gap between germline ends came to 17 bases. CDR3 protein: CASSPNYGVGTQYF. DNA for the CDR3: TGTGCCAGTAGTCCCAACTATGGGGTGGGGACCCAGTACTTC. The entire variable domain, with the rest obtained from reference TRBV19 and TRBJ2-5, is as follows: DGGITQSPKYLFRKEGQNVTLSCEQNLNHDAMYWYRQDPGQGLRLIYYSQIVNDFQKGDIAEGYSVSREKKESFPLTVTSAQKNPTAFYLCASSPNYGVGTQYFGPGTRLLVL.

This rearrangement joins TRBV10-1 to TRBJ2-1; a weak D match, TRBD2 (6 bases). Looked up from germline, CDR1 is WNHNN and CDR2 is SYGVQD (reference sequence). The CDR3 sequence is 16 residues long. With 0 bases removed from V and 4 bases from J, the gap between germline ends came to 13 bases. In DNA, the CDR3 is TGCGCCAGCAGTGAGTCGGGACTGGGCCCTTACAATGAGCAGTTCTTC. It encodes CASSESGLGPYNEQFF.

This clone was observed a handful of times. V gene TRBV6-1 combines with J gene TRBJ1-1, with a tentative D call TRBD1 (5 bases). Germline values: CDR1 MNHNS, CDR2 SASEGT. The V end was cut by 4 bases, the J end by 1 base, with 13 bases between. This CDR3 region has 15 residues. CDR3 sequence (DNA): TGTGCCAGCAGTGGACGGGACGGCTCGAACACTGAAGCTTTCTTT. This encodes CASSGRDGSNTEAFF.

This clone was counted a single time. The rearrangement joins TRBV30 to TRBJ1-6; no clear D gene. Germline V lookup: CDR1 GTSNPN, CDR2 SVGIG (reference sequence). Trimming took off 5 bases at V and 11 bases at J, with 10 bases between the two ends. This CDR3 has 11 amino acids. The CDR3 bases are TGTGCCTGGGGCAGTGAAGCACCCCTCCACTTT. Its translation is CAWGSEAPLHF.

This clone was counted a few times. The chain is built from TRBV4-2 and TRBJ2-3, with 9 positions matching TRBD2. The CDR3 length is 21 residues. Germline trimming cut 0 bases from V and 0 bases from J; bases unmatched to any gene: 16. Per the germline V gene, CDR1 is LGHNA and CDR2 is YNFKEQ. CDR3 protein: CASSQDLGTTSGWESTDTQYF. For the CDR3, the DNA is TGTGCCAGCAGCCAAGATCTGGGAACGACTAGCGGCTGGGAGAGCACAGATACGCAGTATTTT.

V usage is TRBV30 and J usage is TRBJ1-1; D uncertain. The CDR3 has 14 amino acids. V was clipped by 4 bases and J by 4 bases, with 16 bases between them. Germline V gene sequence: CDR1 GTSNPN, CDR2 SVGIG (reference sequence). CDR3 DNA sequence: TGTGCCTGGATCTTCTGGAAGGAAGGCACTGAAGCTTTCTTT. Translation gives CAWIFWKEGTEAFF.

The chain has TRBV5-1 and TRBJ2-5; D gene uncertain. Trimming left V 0 bases short and J 3 bases short, with 6 bases between. This CDR3 contains 13 residues. The germline gives CDR1 SGHRS, CDR2 YFSETQ. The CDR3 DNA sequence: TGCGCCAGCAGCTTGGTAGACGAAGAGACCCAGTACTTC. Translated: CASSLVDEETQYF. Full variable domain (missing parts from reference TRBV5-1 and TRBJ2-5): KAGVTQTPRYLIKTRGQQVTLSCSPISGHRSVSWYQQTPGQGLQFLFEYFSETQRNKGNFPGRFSGRQFSNSRSEMNVSTLELGDSALYLCASSLVDEETQYFGPGTRLLVL.

This chain uses TRBV7-3 with TRBJ2-5; D remains ambiguous. Trimming pared 5 bases from V and 1 base from J, leaving 14 bases between. There are 15 residues in the CDR3. The V gene's germline CDR1 is SGHTA and CDR2 FQGTGA. The CDR3 sequence: CASSPSVEVQETQYF. CDR3 nucleotide sequence: TGTGCCAGCAGCCCCTCAGTAGAGGTCCAAGAGACCCAGTACTTC.

V and J are TRBV7-2 and TRBJ2-7, with D possibly TRBD2 on 6 matching bases. CDR1 is SGHTA, CDR2 FQGNSA, per germline. The CDR3 is 15 amino acids. Trimming removed 0 bases at V and 2 bases at J, with 11 bases between. The CDR3 region is CASSLARRATYEQYF. The CDR3 coding sequence is TGTGCCAGCAGCTTAGCTAGGAGGGCAACCTACGAGCAGTACTTC.